This TCR beta chain was recovered during a study of cytomegalovirus exposure and HLA in healthy donors. Study findings and constraints: Associated with HLA alleles at 0.05 false discovery rate in a later analysis were 17,000 or so TCR beta sequences.

The PCR ran on 60 Vbeta and 13 Jbeta primers. Sequenced by immunoSEQ multiplex PCR; TCRdb stores in-frame clones only, minus some. The profile shows 150,000 to 180,000 clones, approximately 74% of them singletons. As concerns this clone: Its antigen is still unknown.

Per the germline V gene, CDR1 is SGDLS and CDR2 is YYNGEE. V dropped 0 bases and J dropped 3 bases, with 7 bases sitting between them. This CDR3 has 13 residues. The rearrangement joins TRBV9 to TRBJ2-7; D remains unclear. The clonotype originates from a man aged 18-30 years in good health and CMV-seronegative. The sample taken for sequencing was PBMCs. The CDR3 DNA sequence: TGTGCCAGCAGCGTAGGGGCATACTACGAGCAGTACTTC. This codes for CASSVGAYYEQYF. Based on the CDR3 plus reference TRBV9 and TRBJ2-7, the full variable domain is DSGVTQTPKHLITATGQRVTLRCSPRSGDLSVYWYQQSLDQGLQFLIQYYNGEERAKGNILERFSAQQFPDLHSELNLSSLELGDSALYFCASSVGAYYEQYFGPGTRLTVT.